This T cell receptor beta chain was captured by sequencing in a study of blood T cell repertoires in COVID-19. The overall study: T cells, B-cell-depleted T cells, or PBMCs supplied cDNA or gDNA.

Profiled with immunoSEQ multiplex PCR; TCRdb holds only in-frame clones, not every one. Found here are around 230,000 clones, roughly 88% of them singletons; the top ten hold 2% to 2.5%. From germline, CDR1 is LGHDT and CDR2 YNNKEL (reference sequence). The CDR3 is 16 amino acids. The ends were cut back, 0 bases at V and 1 base at J, with 10 bases in the middle. Recruits, aged roughly 18 to 89 years, lived in 24 US areas. Participant-given clinical history determined each cohort assignment. The rearrangement uses TRBV3-1 (or the pseudogene TRBV3-2) and TRBJ2-4; maybe TRBD1 (5 bases). The TCR comes from a woman between 35 and 50 years old with acute COVID-19. The sample comprised PBMCs or T cells enriched from blood (not recorded which). The CDR3 region is CASSQDGTGAKNIQYF. CDR3 bases: TGTGCCAGCAGCCAAGATGGTACAGGCGCCAAAAACATTCAGTACTTC.